This T cell receptor (beta chain) was documented in a study of blood T cell repertoires in COVID-19. TCRdb's copy holds only in-frame clones and misses some; the assay was immunoSEQ multiplex PCR. The sample includes about 220,000 clones, 80% to 90% seen only once; the top ten take about 10%. This clone was counted a single time. Germline assignment: CDR1 SGHTA and CDR2 FQGNSA. The CDR3 extends over 14 amino acids. V lost 3 bases, J lost 7 bases, and 15 bases lay in between. The material sequenced was peripheral blood. This TCR came from a man aged 50 to 60 with active or convalescent COVID-19. The rearrangement links TRBV7-2 to TRBJ1-2, with D maybe TRBD1 (5 bases). CDR3 loop: CASSFSGHSGGYTF. CDR3 bases: TGTGCCAGCAGCTTCTCCGGACATTCCGGTGGCTACACCTTC.